The clone carrying this T cell receptor beta chain was seen ten or more times. Its target is not known. These data originate in a study of T cells in Graves' hyperthyroidism and ophthalmopathy. Study results and caveats: Blood also contained most expanded thyroid clonotypes above 0.001.

Patients showing uncontrolled infection, other autoimmune disease, pregnancy or lactation were ineligible. Researchers took RNA transcripts and amplified the TCR beta CDR3 regions from them. Initially, a first-round RT-PCR of the TCR CDR3 employed the HTBI primer set. MiXCR was run by TCRdb on the multiplex PCR reads, yielding one entry per CDR3 protein. The data contain roughly 380,000 distinct CDR3 sequences, about a sixth of them singletons. This CDR3 contains 13 residues. Germline CDR1 is DFQATT and CDR2 is SNEGSKA (reference sequence). Between the trimmed V and J ends, which lost 5 bases and 4 bases, there was a span of 12 bases.

Sequencing input: blood. V gene TRBV20-1 combines with J gene TRBJ1-5; D gene ambiguous. This clonotype was sampled from a woman aged 35 to 49 with Graves' ophthalmopathy. CDR3 sequence: CSAPERDNQPQHF. In DNA form, the CDR3 reads TGCAGTGCTCCCGAAAGGGATAATCAGCCCCAGCATTTT.